This TCR beta chain was observed in a study of cytomegalovirus exposure and HLA in healthy donors. Notes on the study in general: The investigators catalogued 150 to 200 TCR beta chains as cytomegalovirus-associated.

On this clone itself: Its antigen is unknown.

Amplification used 60 Vbeta primers and 13 Jbeta primers. The assay was immunoSEQ multiplex PCR, and TCRdb's table has in-frame clones only and misses some. The profile shows 130,000 or so clones, more than 60% of them singletons. Sample: PBMCs. The TCR originated in a woman aged 40 to 50 in good health and CMV-seropositive.

The CDR3 is CASKRDRDRYEQYF. CDR3 bases: TGTGCCAGCAAACGGGACAGGGATCGGTACGAGCAGTACTTC. The V and J genes are TRBV6-1 and TRBJ2-5, with 9 bases lining up with TRBD1. The J call may be mistaken, given a closer DNA end match to TRBJ2-7. The germline V gene encodes CDR1 MNHNS and CDR2 SASEGT. The CDR3 consists of 14 residues.